This TCR beta chain was captured in a study of blood T cell repertoires in COVID-19. The V gene lost 5 bases and the J gene lost 0 bases, with 5 bases spanning the gap. This CDR3 region has 13 residues. Germline lookup yields CDR1 KGHSH and CDR2 LQKENI. In the original analysis: Reference gene primers were amplified, and this amplification served to estimate nucleated cell counts. TCRdb's copy holds only in-frame clones and misses some; the assay was immunoSEQ multiplex PCR. Clone size and the V and J calls come from that table; the DNA yielded D and trimming. This sample carries 250,000 to 350,000 clones, more than 75% of them seen once, and the ten largest clones take around 2%.

Sequencing was carried out using PBMCs or T cells enriched from blood (not recorded which). The chain joins TRBV18 to TRBJ1-5, with D uncertain. The TCR was taken from a woman aged 55-75 years in a cohort exposed to, infected with or recovered from COVID-19 (not recorded which). The CDR3, as DNA: TGTGCCAGCTCATCGGGTAGCAATCAGCCCCAGCATTTT. Amino acid sequence: CASSSGSNQPQHF.